This T cell receptor (beta chain) was identified in a study of cytomegalovirus exposure and HLA in healthy donors. Study-level points and caveats: Per published reports, the classifier diagnosed cytomegalovirus status with high specificity and sensitivity.

In regard to this clone: Its antigen is undetermined.

This table comes from immunoSEQ multiplex PCR, and its TCRdb copy is limited to in-frame clones, with some not included. The table lists some 130,000 clones, 85% to 95% of them singletons. The sequenced sample consisted of PBMCs. The clonotype originates from a young man in good health and CMV-seropositive.

Written as DNA, the CDR3 is TGTGCCTGGAGTTTCGCGCGGACTAGCGGGAGGCCCGAGCAGTACTTC. As protein: CAWSFARTSGRPEQYF. This sequence joins TRBV30 and TRBJ2-7, with 14 bases fitting TRBD2. Germline loops: CDR1 GTSNPN, CDR2 SVGIG (reference sequence). With 2 bases clipped from V and 6 bases from J, the junction kept 9 bases outside the gene matches. The CDR3 runs 16 residues.